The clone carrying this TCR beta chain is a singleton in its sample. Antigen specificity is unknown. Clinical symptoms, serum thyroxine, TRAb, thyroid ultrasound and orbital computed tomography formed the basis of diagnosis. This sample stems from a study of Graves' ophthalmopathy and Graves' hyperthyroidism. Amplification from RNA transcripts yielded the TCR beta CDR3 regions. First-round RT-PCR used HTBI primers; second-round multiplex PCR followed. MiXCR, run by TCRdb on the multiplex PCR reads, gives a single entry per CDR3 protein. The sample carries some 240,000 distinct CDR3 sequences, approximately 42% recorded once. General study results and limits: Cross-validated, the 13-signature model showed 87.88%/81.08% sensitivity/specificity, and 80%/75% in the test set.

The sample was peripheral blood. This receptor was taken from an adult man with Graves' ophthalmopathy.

The CDR3 DNA reads as TGTGCCAGCAGTCTCATTTTAGGGGACTATGGCTACACCTTC. Protein: CASSLILGDYGYTF. The chain recombines TRBV7-9 with TRBJ1-2, with D possibly TRBD1 on 5 matching bases. V lost 6 bases to trimming and J lost 3 bases, with 14 bases between them. This CDR3 is built from 14 residues. Germline CDR1 reads SEHNR; CDR2 reads FQNEAQ (reference sequence).